Each of the 6 T cell receptor beta chains below was sequenced from the same sample in a study of T cells in Graves' hyperthyroidism and ophthalmopathy. The TCR beta CDR3 regions underwent amplification using RNA transcripts as the source. TCR CDR3 regions were first amplified by RT-PCR with HTBI primers. TCRdb re-analysed the multiplex PCR reads in MiXCR, keeping a single row per CDR3 protein. The sample records some 570,000 distinct CDR3 sequences, around 14% being singletons. Sequencing was carried out using blood. These receptors were obtained from a woman aged 18-29 years with Graves' ophthalmopathy.

Ten or more counts support this clonotype. This chain links TRBV6-1 with TRBJ2-1; 9 bases line up with TRBD1. This CDR3 has 14 residues. Germline V gene data show CDR1 as MNHNS and CDR2 as SASEGT. The V gene end was trimmed by 5 bases and the J gene end by 7 bases; junction bases not matched to a gene: 6. The CDR3 loop is CASSPGTGWNEQFF. The CDR3 DNA is TGTGCCAGCAGTCCCGGGACAGGGTGGAATGAGCAGTTCTTC.

In its sample, this clonotype was seen a few times. The rearrangement links TRBV14 to TRBJ1-5; no clear D. Germline-derived CDR1 and CDR2 are SGHDN and FVKESK. V lost 4 bases to trimming and J lost 6 bases, with 13 bases between them. The CDR3 runs 14 residues. The CDR3 is CASSPGPYAQPQHF. In DNA form, the CDR3 reads TGTGCCAGCAGCCCAGGCCCCTATGCTCAGCCCCAGCATTTT.

The V gene is TRBV14, the J gene TRBJ2-2, with 12 nucleotides matching TRBD2. Per germline, CDR1 SGHDN and CDR2 FVKESK. V dropped 5 bases and J dropped 6; count of bases not matched to a gene: 16. This CDR3 region has 19 residues. The CDR3 here is CASSFHYRLAGAVAGELFF. As DNA, the CDR3 is TGTGCCAGCAGCTTCCACTATAGACTAGCGGGAGCCGTCGCCGGGGAGCTGTTTTTT.

The rearrangement joins TRBV5-5 to TRBJ2-5; 7 nucleotides agree with TRBD2. V lost 4 bases, J lost 2 bases, and 11 bases stayed unmatched. Germline V lookup: CDR1 SGHKS, CDR2 YYEKEE (reference sequence). The CDR3 runs to 16 residues. The CDR3 is CASSPPPGGRQETQYF. The CDR3, as DNA: TGTGCCAGCAGCCCACCTCCGGGAGGACGGCAAGAGACCCAGTACTTC. Looking up the rest from reference TRBV5-5 and TRBJ2-5 gives the full variable domain: DAGVTQSPTHLIKTRGQQVTLRCSPISGHKSVSWYQQVLGQGPQFIFQYYEKEERGRGNFPDRFSARQFPNYSSELNVNALLLGDSALYLCASSPPPGGRQETQYFGPGTRLLVL.

With regard to this clonotype: A much larger clone is a single base away; this may be a read error. The CDR3 does not close with the conserved phenylalanine or tryptophan, likely indicating a read error. V is TRBV24-1 and J is TRBJ1-2; D gene ambiguous. The CDR3 sequence is 13 residues long. V lost 4 bases, J lost 0 bases, and 5 bases lay in between. Germline V gives CDR1 KGHDR, CDR2 SFDVKD. The CDR3 DNA follows: TGTGCCACCAGTGAGAGGGCTAACTATGGCTACACCCTC. This codes for CATSERANYGYTL.

In this sample, this clonotype turned up many times. The CDR3 DNA follows: TGTGCCAGCAGTTTCAGTTCGGGGGGCTACGAGCAGTACTTC. It specifies CASSFSSGGYEQYF. The V call is TRBV28, the J call TRBJ2-7; 7 bases are shared with TRBD2. The germline V gene encodes CDR1 MDHEN and CDR2 SYDVKM. With 3 bases clipped from V and 3 bases from J, the junction kept 5 bases outside the gene matches. This CDR3 spans 14 amino acids.